This is a list of T cell receptor beta chains from one sample in a study of response to subunit inactivated influenza vaccine. TCRdb re-called the RT-PCR reads through MiXCR, storing one row per CDR3 protein. This sample has fewer than 650,000 distinct CDR3 sequences, with 13% found just once. The sample consisted of PBMCs from blood, taken roughly 6 weeks after vaccination. Receptors originate from a man in his fifties who received an inactivated influenza vaccine. The CDR3 runs from the conserved cysteine through the conserved F or W. Fields, in order: V gene, J gene, CDR3 length, D gene, clone size, CDR3 DNA, CDR3 protein. A D gene is named only where the DNA matches it firmly. Where a row states a size, it is once, few, many or the class of an expanded clone; other rows omit it.

TRBV4-3	TRBJ1-1	15	NA	few	TGCGCCAGCAGCCAAGGGTCACAGAAGAACACTGAAGCTTTCTTT	CASSQGSQKNTEAFF
TRBV10-3	TRBJ2-7	13	NA	few	TGTGCCATCAGTGAGGGGCCTATCTACGAGCAGTACTTC	CAISEGPIYEQYF
TRBV21-1	TRBJ2-7	14	NA	NA	TGTGCCAGCACCGCACAGGGGGCCACCTACGAGCAGTACTTC	CASTAQGATYEQYF
TRBV5-1	TRBJ1-1	18	NA	many	TGCGCCAGCAGCTTGGTTTTCGGTATCCAGGGCCGGCACACTGAAGCTTTCTTT	CASSLVFGIQGRHTEAFF
TRBV12-3/TRBV12-4	TRBJ2-3	15	NA	few	TGTGCCAGCAGTTTCGCGGGGGCTCTCACAGATACGCAGTATTTT	CASSFAGALTDTQYF
TRBV4-2	TRBJ2-1	15	TRBD2	NA	TGTGCCAGCAGCCAACCGGGCGGGAGGGGCCATGAGCAGTTCTTC	CASSQPGGRGHEQFF
TRBV7-9	TRBJ2-7	14	NA	NA	TGTGCCAGCAGCTTGGAGGGAACTAGTTACGAGCAGTACTTC	CASSLEGTSYEQYF
TRBV4-3	TRBJ1-1	16	NA	NA	TGCGCCAGCAGCAAAGCTCAGGGATCTTATTACACTGAAGCTTTCTTT	CASSKAQGSYYTEAFF
TRBV24-1	TRBJ2-5	12	NA	NA	TGTGCCGCCCGCAAAGCACGGGAGACCCAGTACTTC	CAARKARETQYF
TRBV12-3/TRBV12-4	TRBJ1-1	12	NA	many	TGTGCCAGCAGACCTCCCTCGGGGAGAGCTTTCTTT	CASRPPSGRAFF
TRBV5-6	TRBJ2-7	14	TRBD1	NA	TGTGCCAGCAGCTACGGGACAGAGCGTTACGAGCAGTACTTC	CASSYGTERYEQYF
TRBV7-2	TRBJ1-2	15	NA	NA	TGTGCCAGCAGACTAGGCTCGGGTTTCCGGTATGGCTACACCTTC	CASRLGSGFRYGYTF
TRBV27	TRBJ2-6	17	NA	few	TGTGCCAGCAGTAAGGAGGCGGGTTTCTCTGGGGCCAACGTCCTGACTTTC	CASSKEAGFSGANVLTF
TRBV20-1	TRBJ2-5	16	TRBD2	few	TGCAGTGCTAGACAACTAGCGGGGGCCGGAAAAGAGACCCAGTACTTC	CSARQLAGAGKETQYF
TRBV12-3/TRBV12-4	TRBJ2-5	14	NA	NA	TGTGCCAGCAGTCGCAGACAGGTTCCGGAGACCCAGTACTTC	CASSRRQVPETQYF
TRBV15	TRBJ2-1	15	NA	many	TGTGCCACCAGCAGAGACAGGGGCTCCTACAATGAGCAGTTCTTC	CATSRDRGSYNEQFF
TRBV7-8	TRBJ1-5	13	TRBD1	NA	TGTGCCAGCAGCGCGGACAGGGCTCAGCCCCAGCATTTT	CASSADRAQPQHF
TRBV12-3/TRBV12-4	TRBJ2-3	15	NA	NA	TGTGCCAGCAGTGCCCGGGCAGGAGGGTCAGATACGCAGTATTTT	CASSARAGGSDTQYF
TRBV24-1	TRBJ2-1	15	TRBD2	NA	TGTGCCACCAGTCGTAGCGGGAAATCCTACAATGAGCAGTTCTTC	CATSRSGKSYNEQFF
TRBV5-1	TRBJ2-6	17	TRBD2	NA	TGCGCCAGCAGCTTGACACTAGCGGGGGTAGGGGCCAACGTCCTGACTTTC	CASSLTLAGVGANVLTF
TRBV20-1	TRBJ2-7	13	NA	NA	TGCAGTGCTAGTATCCGTACAGAGGTCGAGCAGTACTTC	CSASIRTEVEQYF
TRBV5-1	TRBJ1-1	13	TRBD1	few	TGCGCCAGCAGCACGAAGGGGGCCACTGAAGCTTTCTTT	CASSTKGATEAFF
TRBV24-1	TRBJ1-2	13	NA	NA	TGTGCCACCAGTGACCTAGGGGATGATGGCTACACCTTC	CATSDLGDDGYTF
TRBV7-9	TRBJ1-4	14	NA	NA	TGTGCCAGCAGCTACCCCTACCCTAATGAAAAACTGTTTTTT	CASSYPYPNEKLFF
TRBV11-2	TRBJ2-1	14	TRBD1	NA	TGTGCCAGCAGCCGCTACAGGGGTTACAATGAGCAGTTCTTC	CASSRYRGYNEQFF
TRBV7-9	TRBJ2-3	15	TRBD1	NA	TGTGCCAGCAGCCCGACCGGGACAGACGCAGATACGCAGTATTTT	CASSPTGTDADTQYF
TRBV5-1	TRBJ2-1	15	TRBD2	many	TGTGCCAGCAGCTTGGGACTAGCGGGAGCCGATGAGCAGTTCTTC	CASSLGLAGADEQFF
TRBV7-9	TRBJ2-1	13	NA	NA	TGTGCCAGCAGCTTCTCCAGGGCTTTAGAGCAGTTCTTC	CASSFSRALEQFF